This is a list of T cell receptor beta chains from one sample in a study of blood T cell repertoires in COVID-19. Profiled with immunoSEQ multiplex PCR; TCRdb holds only in-frame clones, not every one. The profile shows about 110,000 clones, roughly 83% of them singletons. The sample consisted of peripheral blood. The origin of the receptors is a woman aged 60-75 years with acute or convalescent COVID-19. The CDR3 runs from the conserved cysteine through the conserved F or W. Size is stated for part of the rows, as once, few or many counts, or as a class when the clone is expanded.

abundance | j_gene | v_gene | len | CDR3aa
- | TRBJ2-1 | TRBV18 | 16 | CASSPLAGGLYNEQFF
- | TRBJ1-1 | TRBV27 | 13 | CASQGVMGTEAFF
- | TRBJ2-3 | TRBV27 | 13 | CVSKRGGSDTQYF
- | TRBJ1-4 | TRBV28 | 15 | CASSRRTRRGEKLFF
- | TRBJ1-6 | TRBV27 | 16 | CASSISRGLSNSPLHF
- | TRBJ2-5 | TRBV3-1/TRBV3-2 | 16 | CASSQEIEHPSETQYF
- | TRBJ2-1 | TRBV5-1 | 14 | CATNPGGPHNEQFF
- | TRBJ2-3 | TRBV7-9 | 15 | CASSSGLSGRNTQYF
- | TRBJ2-3 | TRBV5-8 | 13 | CASNLGRGNTQYF
- | TRBJ2-1 | TRBV29-1 | 13 | CSVEARGPGRQFF
- | TRBJ1-2 | TRBV5-5 | 15 | CASSLRQGAAYGYTF
- | TRBJ2-7 | TRBV5-4 | 14 | CASSQGWARDEQYF
- | TRBJ2-1 | TRBV7-3 | 16 | CASSFRGPFSGNEQFF
once | TRBJ1-1 | TRBV28 | 12 | CASLGGGSEAFF
- | TRBJ2-7 | TRBV7-8 | 15 | CASSLEVAGMGEQYF
- | TRBJ2-3 | TRBV30 | 14 | CAWSQDRGADTQYF
- | TRBJ1-6 | TRBV28 | 14 | CASNSGVRNSPLHF